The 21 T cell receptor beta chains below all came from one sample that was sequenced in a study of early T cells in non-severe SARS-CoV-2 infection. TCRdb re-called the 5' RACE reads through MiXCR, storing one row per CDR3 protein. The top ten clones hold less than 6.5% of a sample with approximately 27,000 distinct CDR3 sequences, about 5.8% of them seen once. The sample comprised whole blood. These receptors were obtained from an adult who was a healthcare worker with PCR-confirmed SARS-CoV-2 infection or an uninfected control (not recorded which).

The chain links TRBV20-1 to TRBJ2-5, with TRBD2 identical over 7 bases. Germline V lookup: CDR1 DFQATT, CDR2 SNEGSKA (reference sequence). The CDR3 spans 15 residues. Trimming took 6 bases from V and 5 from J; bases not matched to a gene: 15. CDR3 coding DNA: TGCAGTGCCCCTACCCAAACTGGGAGGGAGGAGACCCAGTACTTC. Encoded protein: CSAPTQTGREETQYF.

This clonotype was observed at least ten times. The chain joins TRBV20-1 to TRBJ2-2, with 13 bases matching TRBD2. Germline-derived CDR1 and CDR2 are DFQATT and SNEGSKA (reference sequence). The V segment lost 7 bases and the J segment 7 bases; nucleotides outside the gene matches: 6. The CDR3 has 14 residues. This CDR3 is CSGTSGRKDGELFF. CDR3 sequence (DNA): TGCAGTGGGACTAGCGGGAGAAAAGACGGGGAGCTGTTTTTT.

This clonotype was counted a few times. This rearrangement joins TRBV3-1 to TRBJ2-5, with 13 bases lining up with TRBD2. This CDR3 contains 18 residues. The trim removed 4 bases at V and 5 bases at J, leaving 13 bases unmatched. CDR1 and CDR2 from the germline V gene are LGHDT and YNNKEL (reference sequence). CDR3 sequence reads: CASSPGTLAGGIPETQYF. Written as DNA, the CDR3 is TGTGCCAGCAGCCCGGGTACACTAGCGGGGGGGATTCCCGAGACCCAGTACTTC.

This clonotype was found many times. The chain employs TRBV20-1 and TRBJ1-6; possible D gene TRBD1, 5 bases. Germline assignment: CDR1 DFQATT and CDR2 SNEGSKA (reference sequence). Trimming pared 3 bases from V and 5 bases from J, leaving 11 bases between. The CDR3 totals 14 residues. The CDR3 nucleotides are TGCAGTGCTAGCCAGATGGGGGATAATTCACCCCTCCACTTT. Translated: CSASQMGDNSPLHF.

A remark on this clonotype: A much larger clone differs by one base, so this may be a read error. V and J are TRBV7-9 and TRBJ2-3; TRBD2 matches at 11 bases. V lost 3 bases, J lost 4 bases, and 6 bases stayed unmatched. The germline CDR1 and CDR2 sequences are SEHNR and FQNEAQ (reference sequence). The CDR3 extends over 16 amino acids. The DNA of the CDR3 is TGTGCCAGCAGCTTCGCCGGGACTAGCGGCTCAGATACGCAGTATTTT. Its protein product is CASSFAGTSGSDTQYF.

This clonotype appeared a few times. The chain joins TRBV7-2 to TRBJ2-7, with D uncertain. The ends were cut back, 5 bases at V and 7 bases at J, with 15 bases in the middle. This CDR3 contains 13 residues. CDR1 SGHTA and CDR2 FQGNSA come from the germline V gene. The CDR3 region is CASSPAAPLEQYF. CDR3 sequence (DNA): TGTGCCAGCAGCCCAGCAGCCCCACTGGAGCAGTACTTC.

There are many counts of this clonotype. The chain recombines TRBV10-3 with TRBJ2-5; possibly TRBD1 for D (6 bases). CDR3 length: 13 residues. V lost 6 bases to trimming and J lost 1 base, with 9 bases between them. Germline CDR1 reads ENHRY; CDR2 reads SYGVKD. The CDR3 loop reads CAISEGVQETQYF. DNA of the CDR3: TGTGCCATCAGCGAGGGGGTCCAAGAGACCCAGTACTTC.

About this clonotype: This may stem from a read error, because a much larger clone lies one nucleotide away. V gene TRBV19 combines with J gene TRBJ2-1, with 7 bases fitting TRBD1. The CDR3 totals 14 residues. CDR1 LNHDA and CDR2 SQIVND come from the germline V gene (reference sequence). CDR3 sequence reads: CACSPTGVRNEQFF. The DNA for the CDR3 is TGTGCCTGTAGTCCAACAGGGGTGAGGAATGAGCAGTTCTTC. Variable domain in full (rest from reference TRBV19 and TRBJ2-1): DGGITQSPKYLFRKEGQNVTLSCEQNLNHDAMYWYRQDPGQGLRLIYYSQIVNDFQKGDIAEGYSVSREKKESFPLTVTSAQKNPTAFYLCACSPTGVRNEQFFGPGTRLTVL.

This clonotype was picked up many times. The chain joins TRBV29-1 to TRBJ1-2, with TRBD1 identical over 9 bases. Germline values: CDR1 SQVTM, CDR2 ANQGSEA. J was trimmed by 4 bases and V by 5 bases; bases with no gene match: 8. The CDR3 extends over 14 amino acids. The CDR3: CSVRGDRDIYGYTF. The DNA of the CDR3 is TGCAGCGTTCGGGGGGACAGGGATATCTATGGCTACACCTTC.

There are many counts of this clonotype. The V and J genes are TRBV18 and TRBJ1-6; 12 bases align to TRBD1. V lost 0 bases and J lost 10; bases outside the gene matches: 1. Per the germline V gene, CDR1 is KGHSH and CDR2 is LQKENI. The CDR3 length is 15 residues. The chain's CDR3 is CASSPPGQGASPLHF. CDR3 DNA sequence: TGTGCCAGCTCACCACCGGGACAGGGGGCATCACCCCTCCACTTT.

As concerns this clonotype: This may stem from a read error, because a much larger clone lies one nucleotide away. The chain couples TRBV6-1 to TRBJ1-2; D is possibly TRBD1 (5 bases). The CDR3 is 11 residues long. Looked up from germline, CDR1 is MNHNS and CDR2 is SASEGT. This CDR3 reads CVSKGRDGYTF. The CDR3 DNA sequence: TGTGTCAGCAAGGGGAGGGATGGCTACACCTTC.

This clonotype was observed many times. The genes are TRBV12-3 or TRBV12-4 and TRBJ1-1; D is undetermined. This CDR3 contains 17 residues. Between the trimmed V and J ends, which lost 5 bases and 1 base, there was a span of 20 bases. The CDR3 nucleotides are TGTGCCAGCAGTATTTTCCGACCTGTGCAGGCGAACACTGAAGCTTTCTTT. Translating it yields CASSIFRPVQANTEAFF.

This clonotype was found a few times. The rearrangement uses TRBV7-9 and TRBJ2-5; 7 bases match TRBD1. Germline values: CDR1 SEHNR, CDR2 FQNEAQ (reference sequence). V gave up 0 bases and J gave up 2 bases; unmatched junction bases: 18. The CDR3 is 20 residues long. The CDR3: CASSLAPWTGPKGIQETQYF. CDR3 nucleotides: TGTGCCAGCAGCTTAGCCCCATGGACAGGTCCGAAAGGAATTCAAGAGACCCAGTACTTC.

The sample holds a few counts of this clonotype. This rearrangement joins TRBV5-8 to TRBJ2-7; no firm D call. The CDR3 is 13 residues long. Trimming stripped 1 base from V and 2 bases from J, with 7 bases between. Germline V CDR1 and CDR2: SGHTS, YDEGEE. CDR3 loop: CASSLSQTYEQYF. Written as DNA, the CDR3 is TGTGCCAGCAGCTTGTCCCAAACCTACGAGCAGTACTTC.

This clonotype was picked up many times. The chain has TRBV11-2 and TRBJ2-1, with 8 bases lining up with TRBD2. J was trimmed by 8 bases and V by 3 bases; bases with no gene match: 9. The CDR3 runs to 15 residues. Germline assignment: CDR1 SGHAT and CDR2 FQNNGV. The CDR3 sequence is CASSFHGRAADEQFF. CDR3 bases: TGTGCCAGCAGCTTTCACGGGAGGGCCGCGGATGAGCAGTTCTTC.

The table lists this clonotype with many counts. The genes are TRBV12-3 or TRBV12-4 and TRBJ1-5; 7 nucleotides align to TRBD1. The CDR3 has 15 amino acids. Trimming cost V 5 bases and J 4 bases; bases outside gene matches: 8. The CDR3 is CASSTQRTGNQPQHF. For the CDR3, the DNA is TGTGCCAGCAGTACCCAGAGGACAGGAAATCAGCCCCAGCATTTT.

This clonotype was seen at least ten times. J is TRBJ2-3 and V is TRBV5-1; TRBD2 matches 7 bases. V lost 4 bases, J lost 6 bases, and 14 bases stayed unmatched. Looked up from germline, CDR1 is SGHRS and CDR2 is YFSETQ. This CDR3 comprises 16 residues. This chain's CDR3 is CASSLPLAGFVDTQYF. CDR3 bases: TGCGCCAGCAGCCTTCCCTTAGCGGGCTTCGTCGATACGCAGTATTTT.

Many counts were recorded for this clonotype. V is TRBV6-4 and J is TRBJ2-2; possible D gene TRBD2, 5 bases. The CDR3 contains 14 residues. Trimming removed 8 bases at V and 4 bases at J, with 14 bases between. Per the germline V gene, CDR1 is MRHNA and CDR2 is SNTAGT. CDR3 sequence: CASRRDGGTGELFF. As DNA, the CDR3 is TGTGCCAGCCGCCGGGATGGCGGCACCGGGGAGCTGTTTTTT.

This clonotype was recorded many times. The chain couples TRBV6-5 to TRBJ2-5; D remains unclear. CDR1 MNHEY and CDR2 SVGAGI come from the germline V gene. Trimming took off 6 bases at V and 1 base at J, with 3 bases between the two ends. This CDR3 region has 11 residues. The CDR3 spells CASRRQETQYF. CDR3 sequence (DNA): TGTGCCAGCAGGCGCCAAGAGACCCAGTACTTC.

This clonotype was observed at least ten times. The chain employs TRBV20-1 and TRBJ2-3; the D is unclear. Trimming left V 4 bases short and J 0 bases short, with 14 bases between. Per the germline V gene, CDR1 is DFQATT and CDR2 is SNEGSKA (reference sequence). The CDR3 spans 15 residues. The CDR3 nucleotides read TGCAGTGCTAACCAACGAGACAAAAGCACAGATACGCAGTATTTT. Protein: CSANQRDKSTDTQYF.

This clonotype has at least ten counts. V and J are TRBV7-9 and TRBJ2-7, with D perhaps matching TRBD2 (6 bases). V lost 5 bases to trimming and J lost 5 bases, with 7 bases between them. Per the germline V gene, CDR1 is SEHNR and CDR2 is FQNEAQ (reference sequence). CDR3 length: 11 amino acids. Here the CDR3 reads CASSQRDEQYF. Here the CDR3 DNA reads TGTGCCAGCAGCCAGCGGGACGAGCAGTACTTC.